This TCR beta chain was identified during a study of post-analysis software for immune sequencing data. Overall study context: Both relapsing-remitting and secondary progressive multiple sclerosis featured among the disease courses, as did progressive-relapsing multiple sclerosis. General study results and limits: In patients, about five TRBV segments were more frequent than in controls, with TRBV5-6, TRBV5-1 and TRBV20-1 among them. Under F measure analysis, samples from one preparation batch co-clustered strongly. Relative to controls, patients with multiple sclerosis showed significantly lower normalized Chao1 diversity.

This clonotype showed up just once. Its antigen is still unknown. This CDR3 contains 17 residues. Germline values: CDR1 SGHTA, CDR2 FQGNSA. V shed 2 bases and J 8 bases; nucleotides not matched to a gene: 15. Tagging with unique molecular identifiers was a feature of the TCR beta cDNA libraries. T cells numbering roughly 1 to 10 million yielded some 520,000 cDNA molecules. TCRdb re-analysed the PCR reads in MiXCR, keeping a single row per CDR3 protein. Among 400,000 to 500,000 distinct CDR3 sequences, approximately 42% were seen once, and the ten largest hold less than 10%. The TCR comes from a girl between 2 and 10 years old with multiple sclerosis. The gene calls are TRBV7-2 and TRBJ2-1; 7 bases are shared with TRBD2. The sample comprised blood. Written as DNA, the CDR3 is TGTGCCAGCAGCTTAAGTAGCGGGCGTCCACACATCCATGAGCAGTTCTTC. It yields the protein CASSLSSGRPHIHEQFF.